In this sample, the clone carrying this TCR beta chain turned up once. Its cognate antigen is unknown. This specimen belongs to a study of OX40 agonist ivuxolimab in advanced cancers. Whole-study context: Patients undergoing dose escalation presented with hepatocellular carcinoma, melanoma, renal cell or head and neck cancer. People who had prior anti-PD-1, anti-PD-L1 or anti-CTLA-4 therapy could take part, and about 40% had some. Among those treated, three patients had partial responses, one with hepatocellular carcinoma and two with cutaneous melanoma. Findings and caveats of the study: There were, on average, more expanded clones in CD8+ T cells than in CD4+.

The method was immunoSEQ multiplex PCR; TCRdb's version includes in-frame clones alone and lacks a portion of them. The sample holds 57,000 or so clones, about 82% seen once. There are 15 residues in the CDR3. From germline, CDR1 is SGHRS and CDR2 YFSETQ. Sequences were derived from CD4+ or CD8+ T cells sorted from blood, sampled in a trial of the OX40 agonist ivuxolimab. The V gene is TRBV5-1, the J gene TRBJ2-5; TRBD1 agrees at 7 bases. The J call may be mistaken, given a closer DNA end match to TRBJ2-7. The receptor was isolated from an adult with an advanced solid tumor such as melanoma, head and neck, liver or kidney cancer. The CDR3 is CASSLAGTVSYEQYF. CDR3 coding DNA: TGCGCCAGCAGCTTGGCAGGGACAGTCTCCTACGAGCAGTACTTC.